Following are 13 T cell receptor beta chains from one sample sequenced in a study of spatial heterogeneity in lung cancer. Time point in this sample: sample taken at primary tumor resection. Without sorting, whole RNA was sequenced from tumor, nontumor lung or frozen PBMC. TCRdb independently ran MiXCR on the 5' RACE reads; one entry per CDR3 protein. The data contain 3,000 or so distinct CDR3 sequences, approximately 8% of them singletons. Material: normal lung tissue next to the tumor, obtained at surgery. These receptors all stem from a male donor with early-stage non-small cell lung cancer.

By sample share, this clonotype is medium-sized (0.01 to 0.1%). Because this beta chain is a stray read in a library intended to capture alpha chains, its abundance should not be given much weight. This sequence joins TRBV28 and TRBJ1-2; D perhaps matches TRBD1 (5 bases). This CDR3 spans 14 amino acids. Germline assignment: CDR1 MDHEN and CDR2 SYDVKM. Trimming took off 5 bases at V and 8 bases at J, with 18 bases between the two ends. CDR3 residues: CASSPLRGKRGYTF. In DNA, the CDR3 is TGTGCCAGCAGTCCCCTCCGGGGGAAGCGGGGCTACACCTTC.

This clonotype was recorded at least ten times. This beta chain turned up in a library designed for alpha chains; as an off-target read, its abundance says little. This sequence joins TRBV5-6 and TRBJ2-7, with 8 bases lining up with TRBD2. The germline V gene has CDR1 SGHDT and CDR2 YYEEEE. Unmatched junction bases numbered 8, after V lost 4 bases and J lost 2 bases. The CDR3 extends over 15 amino acids. DNA for the CDR3: TGTGCCAGCAGCCACGGGGGGCGGGAGGCCTACGAGCAGTACTTC. Encoded protein: CASSHGGREAYEQYF.

As to this clonotype: With the library built for alpha chains, this beta chain is off target and its frequency is not meaningful. The chain joins TRBV24-1 to TRBJ2-3, with D unclear. V dropped 5 bases and J dropped 6 bases, with 11 bases sitting between them. The CDR3 runs to 13 residues. Germline V lookup: CDR1 KGHDR, CDR2 SFDVKD. The CDR3 reads CATSVRDRDTQYF. CDR3 sequence (DNA): TGTGCCACCAGTGTCCGCGATCGGGATACGCAGTATTTT.

This clonotype counts as medium-sized. Because this beta chain is a stray read in a library intended to capture alpha chains, its abundance should not be given much weight. This chain connects TRBV30 to TRBJ1-5; no reliable D call. This CDR3 has 14 residues. Trimming took off 0 bases at V and 1 base at J, with 7 bases between the two ends. The germline CDR1 and CDR2 sequences are GTSNPN and SVGIG (reference sequence). Written as DNA, the CDR3 is TGTGCCTGGAGTGTAGGTTTGAGCAATCAGCCCCAGCATTTT. This sequence encodes CAWSVGLSNQPQHF.

Remarks on this clonotype: For a library built for alpha chains, this beta chain is a stray read; little rests on its size. This chain's CDR3 is CASSPWGGGDEQYF. CDR3 coding DNA: TGTGCCAGCAGCCCATGGGGGGGAGGCGACGAGCAGTACTTC. The rearrangement uses TRBV3-1 and TRBJ2-7; 7 bases are shared with TRBD2. From germline, CDR1 is LGHDT and CDR2 YNNKEL (reference sequence). The CDR3 sequence is 14 residues long. The J segment lost 5 bases and the V segment lost 4 bases, leaving 8 bases of the junction unmatched.

Many counts were recorded for this clonotype. This beta chain is an off-target read within a library intended for alpha chains, so its frequency means little. This chain links TRBV20-1 with TRBJ2-2, with unresolved D. The CDR3 spans 16 residues. Germline CDR1 and CDR2: DFQATT and SNEGSKA (reference sequence). V lost 0 bases and J 6 bases, leaving 17 bases between the germline ends. CDR3 nucleotides: TGCAGTGCTAGAGATTCAAAGAAAGGGTTGGCCGGGGAGCTGTTTTTT. Its protein product is CSARDSKKGLAGELFF.

The table lists this clonotype with many counts. This beta chain is off target for a library built for alpha chains, so its abundance means little. The chain combines TRBV28 with TRBJ2-5, with a weak D call TRBD1 (6 bases). Germline V gives CDR1 MDHEN, CDR2 SYDVKM. The CDR3 extends over 16 amino acids. With 10 bases removed from V and 3 bases from J, the gap between germline ends came to 24 bases. This CDR3 reads CATLPAPGQGEETQYF. In DNA, the CDR3 is TGTGCCACCCTCCCAGCTCCGGGACAAGGGGAAGAGACCCAGTACTTC.

On this clonotype itself: This beta chain is a stray read from a library made for alpha chains; its abundance is not meaningful. This chain joins TRBV6-1 and TRBJ2-7; 9 bases are a match to TRBD1. Looked up from germline, CDR1 is MNHNS and CDR2 is SASEGT. The CDR3 sequence is 15 residues long. Unmatched junction bases numbered 7, after V lost 2 bases and J lost 5 bases. The CDR3 reads CASSESGTGSHEQYF. The CDR3 bases are TGTGCCAGCAGTGAATCCGGGACAGGGTCTCACGAGCAGTACTTC.

This clonotype appeared many times. This beta chain came through as a stray read in a library set up for alpha chains, and its size says little. The V gene is TRBV15, the J gene TRBJ2-7; D call uncertain. The germline V and J ends were trimmed by 3 bases and 2 bases, with 11 bases remaining between them. This CDR3 spans 14 amino acids. Per germline, CDR1 LNHNV and CDR2 YYDKDF (reference sequence). The CDR3 spells CATSSRRPPYEQYF. The CDR3 region has the DNA TGTGCCACCAGCAGTAGGCGCCCGCCCTACGAGCAGTACTTC.

By share, this clonotype ranks as medium-sized. Being off target in a library aimed at alpha chains, this beta chain has a size of little meaning. The chain has TRBV24-1 and TRBJ2-3, with TRBD2 identical over 12 bases. The ends lost 4 bases at V and 3 bases at J; junction bases unmatched: 7. The germline CDR1 and CDR2 sequences are KGHDR and SFDVKD. CDR3 length equals 17 residues. In nucleotides, the CDR3 is TGTGCCACCAGTGACCACTCTAGCGGGAGGGCGACAGATACGCAGTATTTT. It translates to CATSDHSSGRATDTQYF.

This clonotype counts as medium-sized (0.01 to 0.1%). Since the library was made to target alpha chains, this beta chain is a stray read and its abundance is not meaningful. The chain uses TRBV5-1 and TRBJ2-3; the D gene could be TRBD1 or TRBD2 (5 bases each). This CDR3 comprises 13 residues. The germline gives CDR1 SGHRS, CDR2 YFSETQ. V lost 1 base, J lost 5 bases, and 8 bases lay in between. As DNA, the CDR3 is TGCGCCAGCAGCTTGCCGAGGGGAGATACGCAGTATTTT. Amino acids: CASSLPRGDTQYF.

This clonotype came up many times. This beta chain is an off-target read within a library intended for alpha chains, so its frequency means little. The CDR3 loop reads CASSPARRLGETQYF. CDR3 nucleotides: TGTGCCAGCAGCCCCGCCCGTCGGTTGGGAGAGACCCAGTACTTC. The chain carries TRBV7-8 and TRBJ2-5; D remains ambiguous. The CDR3 is 15 residues long. The V gene lost 5 bases and the J gene lost 4 bases, with 17 bases spanning the gap. Germline CDR1 and CDR2: SGHVS and FQNEAQ. The full variable domain, completed using reference TRBV7-8 and TRBJ2-5, is GAGVSQSPRYKVAKRGQDVALRCDPISGHVSLFWYQQALGQGPEFLTYFQNEAQLDKSGLPSDRFFAERPEGSVSTLKIQRTQQEDSAVYLCASSPARRLGETQYFGPGTRLLVL.

Regarding this clonotype: As an off-target read in a library built for alpha chains, this beta chain has a frequency of little significance. The rearrangement joins TRBV18 to TRBJ1-2; tentative D call: TRBD1 (5 bases). This CDR3 has 13 amino acids. Trimming pared 6 bases from V and 8 bases from J, leaving 16 bases between. The germline V gene has CDR1 KGHSH and CDR2 LQKENI. Written as DNA, the CDR3 is TGTGCCAGCTCCCCTTCGAGGGGCTACGGCTACACCTTC. Translating gives CASSPSRGYGYTF.